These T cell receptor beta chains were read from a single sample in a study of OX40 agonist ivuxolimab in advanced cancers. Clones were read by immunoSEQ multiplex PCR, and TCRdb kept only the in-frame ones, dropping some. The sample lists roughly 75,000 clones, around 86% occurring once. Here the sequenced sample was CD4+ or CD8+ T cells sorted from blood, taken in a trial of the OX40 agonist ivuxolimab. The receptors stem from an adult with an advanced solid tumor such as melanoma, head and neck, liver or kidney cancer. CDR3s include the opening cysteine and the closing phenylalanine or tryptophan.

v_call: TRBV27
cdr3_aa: CASSPFRDSQAMNTEAFF

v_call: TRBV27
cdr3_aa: CASRYGAASYEQYF

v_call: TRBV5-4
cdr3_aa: CASSLDPRSYNEQFF

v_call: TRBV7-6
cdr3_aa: CASSLTTGVNEKLFF

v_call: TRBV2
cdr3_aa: CASSELGGTEAFF

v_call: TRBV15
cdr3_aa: CATSRDLVEETQYF

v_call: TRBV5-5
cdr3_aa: CASSLGVIGQVSETQYF

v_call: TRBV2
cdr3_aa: CASRSPGEAAYEQYF

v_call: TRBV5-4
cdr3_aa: CASSLGAGEETQYF

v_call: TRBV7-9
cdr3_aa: CASSPHEQYF

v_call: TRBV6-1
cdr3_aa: CASSEGSSNQPQHF

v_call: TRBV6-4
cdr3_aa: CASSDMSGTLNTEAFF

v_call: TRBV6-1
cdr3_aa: CASRGQINSPLHF

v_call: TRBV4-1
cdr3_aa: CASSAWDRGYNEQFF

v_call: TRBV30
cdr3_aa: CAWSVQVLSRAGALLHTDTQYF

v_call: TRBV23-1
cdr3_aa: CASSHVSRQGRIYNEQFF

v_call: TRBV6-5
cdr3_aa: CASSSGFSGNTIYF

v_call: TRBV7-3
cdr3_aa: CASSKGLAGETYEQYF

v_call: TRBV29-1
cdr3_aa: CSVSSSGEKQYF

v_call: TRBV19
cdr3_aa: CASSTDRGSGNTIYF

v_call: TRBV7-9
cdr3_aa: CASSSNRFEPSYEQYF

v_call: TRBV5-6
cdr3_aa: CASRRGRNEKLFF